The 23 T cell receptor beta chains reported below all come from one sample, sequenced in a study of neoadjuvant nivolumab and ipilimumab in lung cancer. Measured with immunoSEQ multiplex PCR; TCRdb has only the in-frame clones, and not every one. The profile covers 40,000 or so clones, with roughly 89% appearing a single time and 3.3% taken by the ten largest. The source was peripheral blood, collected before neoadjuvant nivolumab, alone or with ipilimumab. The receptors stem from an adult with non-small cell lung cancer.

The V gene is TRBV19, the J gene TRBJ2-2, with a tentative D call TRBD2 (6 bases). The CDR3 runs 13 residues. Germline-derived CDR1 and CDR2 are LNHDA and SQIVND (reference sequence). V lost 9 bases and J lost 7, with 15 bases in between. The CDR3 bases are TGTGCCAGCGGGACTGGGAACGGCGGGGAGCTGTTTTTT. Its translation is CASGTGNGGELFF.

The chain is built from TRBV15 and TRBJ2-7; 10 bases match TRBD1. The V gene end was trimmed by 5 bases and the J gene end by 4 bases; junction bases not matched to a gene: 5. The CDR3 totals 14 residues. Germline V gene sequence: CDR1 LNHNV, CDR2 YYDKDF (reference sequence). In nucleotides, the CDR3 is TGTGCCACCAGCCTGGGACAGGGGCAATACGAGCAGTACTTC. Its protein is CATSLGQGQYEQYF.

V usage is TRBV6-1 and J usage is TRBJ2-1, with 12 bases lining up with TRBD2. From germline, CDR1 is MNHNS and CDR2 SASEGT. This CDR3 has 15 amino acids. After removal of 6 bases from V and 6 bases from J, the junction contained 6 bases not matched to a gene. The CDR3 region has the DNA TGTGCCAGCAGAGGACTAGCGGGATCGGGCAATGAGCAGTTCTTC. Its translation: CASRGLAGSGNEQFF.

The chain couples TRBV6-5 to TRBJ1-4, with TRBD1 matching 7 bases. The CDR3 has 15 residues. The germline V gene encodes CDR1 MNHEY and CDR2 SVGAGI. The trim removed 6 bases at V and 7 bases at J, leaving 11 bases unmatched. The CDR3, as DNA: TGTGCCAGCAGGTATTACAGGGGTCCAAGTGAAAAACTGTTTTTT. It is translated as CASRYYRGPSEKLFF.

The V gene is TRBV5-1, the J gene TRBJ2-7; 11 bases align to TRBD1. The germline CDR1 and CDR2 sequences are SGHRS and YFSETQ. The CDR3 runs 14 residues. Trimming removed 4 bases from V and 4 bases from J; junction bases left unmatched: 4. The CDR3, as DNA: TGCGCCAGCAGCGGGGGACAGGGGGAGTACGAGCAGTACTTC. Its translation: CASSGGQGEYEQYF. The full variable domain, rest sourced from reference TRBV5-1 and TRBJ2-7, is KAGVTQTPRYLIKTRGQQVTLSCSPISGHRSVSWYQQTPGQGLQFLFEYFSETQRNKGNFPGRFSGRQFSNSRSEMNVSTLELGDSALYLCASSGGQGEYEQYFGPGTRLTVT.

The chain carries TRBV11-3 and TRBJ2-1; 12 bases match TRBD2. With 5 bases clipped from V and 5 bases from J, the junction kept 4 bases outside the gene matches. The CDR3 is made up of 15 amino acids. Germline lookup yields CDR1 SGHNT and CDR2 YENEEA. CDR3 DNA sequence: TGTGCCAGCAGCCAGACTAGCGGGAGTGACAATGAGCAGTTCTTC. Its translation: CASSQTSGSDNEQFF. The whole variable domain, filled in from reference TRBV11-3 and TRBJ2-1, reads EAGVVQSPRYKIIEKKQPVAFWCNPISGHNTLYWYLQNLGQGPELLIRYENEEAVDDSQLPKDRFSAERLKGVDSTLKIQPAELGDSAVYLCASSQTSGSDNEQFFGPGTRLTVL.

The CDR3 sequence: CASSDPRGAGAQETQYF. The CDR3 DNA sequence: TGTGCCAGCAGTGACCCCCGGGGGGCGGGAGCACAAGAGACCCAGTACTTC. The genes are TRBV6-4 and TRBJ2-5, with TRBD2 as a possible D gene (7 bases). V was trimmed by 2 bases and J by 2 bases, leaving 18 bases between them. In germline, CDR1 is MRHNA, CDR2 SNTAGT. The CDR3 is 17 amino acids.

CDR3: CATSRPDTFNEQFF. In DNA, the CDR3 is TGTGCCACCAGCCGCCCCGACACCTTCAATGAGCAGTTCTTC. The chain couples TRBV15 to TRBJ2-1; D not resolved. This CDR3 is 14 amino acids long. Trimming pared 5 bases from V and 6 bases from J, leaving 14 bases between. Germline loops: CDR1 LNHNV, CDR2 YYDKDF (reference sequence).

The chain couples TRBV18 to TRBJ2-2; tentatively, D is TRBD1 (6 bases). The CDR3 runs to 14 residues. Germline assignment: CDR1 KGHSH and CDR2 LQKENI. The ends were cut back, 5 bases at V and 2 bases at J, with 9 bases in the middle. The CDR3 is CASSGQRNTGELFF. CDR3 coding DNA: TGTGCCAGCTCAGGACAGCGTAACACCGGGGAGCTGTTTTTT.

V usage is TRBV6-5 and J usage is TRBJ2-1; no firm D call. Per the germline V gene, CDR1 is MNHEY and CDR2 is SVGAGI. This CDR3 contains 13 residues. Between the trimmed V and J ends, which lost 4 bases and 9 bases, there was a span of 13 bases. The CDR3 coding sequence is TGTGCCAGCAGTTCTGGCGGCCTGGGTGAGCAGTTCTTC. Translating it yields CASSSGGLGEQFF.

This chain's CDR3 is CASSRTRGSHYNEQFF. CDR3 DNA: TGTGCCAGCAGCCGGACTCGGGGCAGCCACTACAATGAGCAGTTCTTC. The chain couples TRBV11-3 to TRBJ2-1, with D tentatively TRBD1 or TRBD2 (5 bases each). Trimming left V 5 bases short and J 3 bases short, with 17 bases between. This CDR3 is 16 amino acids long. Germline values: CDR1 SGHNT, CDR2 YENEEA.

The CDR3 nucleotides are TGTGCCAGCAGACCCAGGACGGGGGATACTGAAGCTTTCTTT. It encodes CASRPRTGDTEAFF. The V call is TRBV7-9, the J call TRBJ1-1; D is perhaps TRBD1 (5 bases). Germline V CDR1 and CDR2: SEHNR, FQNEAQ (reference sequence). This CDR3 is 14 amino acids long. V shed 6 bases and J shed 5 bases, with 16 bases lying between them.

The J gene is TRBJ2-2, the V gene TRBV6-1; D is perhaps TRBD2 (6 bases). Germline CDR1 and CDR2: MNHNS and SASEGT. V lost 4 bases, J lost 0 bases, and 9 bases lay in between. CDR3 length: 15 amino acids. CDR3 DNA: TGTGCCAGCAGTGTTTGGGGGGCGAACACCGGGGAGCTGTTTTTT. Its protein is CASSVWGANTGELFF.

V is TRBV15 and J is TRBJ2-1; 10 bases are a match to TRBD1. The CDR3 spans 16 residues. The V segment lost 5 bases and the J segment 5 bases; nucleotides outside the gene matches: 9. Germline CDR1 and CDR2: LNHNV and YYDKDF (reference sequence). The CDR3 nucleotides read TGTGCCACCAGCGGTCCAGGACAGGGGGTTCACAATGAGCAGTTCTTC. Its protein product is CATSGPGQGVHNEQFF.

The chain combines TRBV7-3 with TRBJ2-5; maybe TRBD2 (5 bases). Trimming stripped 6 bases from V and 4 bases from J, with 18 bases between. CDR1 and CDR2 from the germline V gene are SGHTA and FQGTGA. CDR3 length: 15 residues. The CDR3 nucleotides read TGTGCCAGCAGTCAAAACGAGGGCCGAGGAGAGACCCAGTACTTC. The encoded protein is CASSQNEGRGETQYF.

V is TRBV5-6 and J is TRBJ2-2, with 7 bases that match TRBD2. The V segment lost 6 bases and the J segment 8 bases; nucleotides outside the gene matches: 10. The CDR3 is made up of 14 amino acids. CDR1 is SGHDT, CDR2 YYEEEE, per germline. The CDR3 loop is CASTPSGGGGELFF. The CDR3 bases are TGTGCCAGCACTCCCTCCGGGGGAGGGGGGGAGCTGTTTTTT.

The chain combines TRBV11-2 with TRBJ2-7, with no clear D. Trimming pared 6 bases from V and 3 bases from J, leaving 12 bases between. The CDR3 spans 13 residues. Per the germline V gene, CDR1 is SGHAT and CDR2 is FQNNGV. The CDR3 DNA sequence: TGTGCCAGCAGTCCCCTAGTTTTCTACGAGCAGTACTTC. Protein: CASSPLVFYEQYF.

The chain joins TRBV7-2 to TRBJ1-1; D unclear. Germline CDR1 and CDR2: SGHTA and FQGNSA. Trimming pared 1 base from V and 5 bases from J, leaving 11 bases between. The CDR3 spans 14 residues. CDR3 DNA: TGTGCCAGCAGCTTAGGAGAGGGTACAACTGAAGCTTTCTTT. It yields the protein CASSLGEGTTEAFF.

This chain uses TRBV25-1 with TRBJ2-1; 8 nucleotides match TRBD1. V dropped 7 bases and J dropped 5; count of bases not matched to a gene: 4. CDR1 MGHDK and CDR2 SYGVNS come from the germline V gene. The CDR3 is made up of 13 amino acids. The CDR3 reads CASMRTGNNEQFF. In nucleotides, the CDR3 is TGTGCCAGCATGAGGACAGGGAACAATGAGCAGTTCTTC.

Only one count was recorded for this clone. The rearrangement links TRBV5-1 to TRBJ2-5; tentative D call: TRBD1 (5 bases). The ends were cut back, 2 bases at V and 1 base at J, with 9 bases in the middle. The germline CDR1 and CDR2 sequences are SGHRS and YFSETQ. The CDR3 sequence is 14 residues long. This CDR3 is CASSFGQGQETQYF. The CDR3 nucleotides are TGCGCCAGCAGCTTCGGCCAGGGCCAAGAGACCCAGTACTTC. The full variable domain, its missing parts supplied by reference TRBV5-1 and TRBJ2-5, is KAGVTQTPRYLIKTRGQQVTLSCSPISGHRSVSWYQQTPGQGLQFLFEYFSETQRNKGNFPGRFSGRQFSNSRSEMNVSTLELGDSALYLCASSFGQGQETQYFGPGTRLLVL.

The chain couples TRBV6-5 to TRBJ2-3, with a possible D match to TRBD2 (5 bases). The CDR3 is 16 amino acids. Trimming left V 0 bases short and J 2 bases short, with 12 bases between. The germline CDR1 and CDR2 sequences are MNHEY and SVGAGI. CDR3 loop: CASSYSIGDFTDTQYF. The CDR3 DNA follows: TGTGCCAGCAGTTACTCGATCGGGGATTTCACAGATACGCAGTATTTT.

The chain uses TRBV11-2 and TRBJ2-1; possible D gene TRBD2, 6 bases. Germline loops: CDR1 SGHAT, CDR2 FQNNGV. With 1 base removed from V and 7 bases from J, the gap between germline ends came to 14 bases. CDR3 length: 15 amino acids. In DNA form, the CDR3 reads TGTGCCAGCAGCTTAGTCGGGGACTCAATAAATGAGCAGTTCTTC. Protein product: CASSLVGDSINEQFF. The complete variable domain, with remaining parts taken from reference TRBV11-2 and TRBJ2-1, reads EAGVAQSPRYKIIEKRQSVAFWCNPISGHATLYWYQQILGQGPKLLIQFQNNGVVDDSQLPKDRFSAERLKGVDSTLKIQPAKLEDSAVYLCASSLVGDSINEQFFGPGTRLTVL.

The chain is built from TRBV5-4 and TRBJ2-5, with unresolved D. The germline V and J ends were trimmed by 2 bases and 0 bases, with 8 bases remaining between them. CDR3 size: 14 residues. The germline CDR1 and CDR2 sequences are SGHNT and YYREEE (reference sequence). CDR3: CASSFWGNQETQYF. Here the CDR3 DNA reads TGTGCCAGCAGCTTTTGGGGTAACCAAGAGACCCAGTACTTC.